The present T cell receptor beta chain was sequenced within a study of blood T cell repertoires in COVID-19. Across the whole study: Material from acute and convalescent COVID-19 was sourced from the United States, Italy and Spain.

As handled by the study authors: Reference gene primer amplification gave nucleated cell count estimates. Data came from immunoSEQ multiplex PCR; TCRdb stores just in-frame clones and leaves some out. The D gene and trimming were derived from the DNA, and the V and J assignments and clone size from that table. The profile shows 300,000 to 350,000 clones, 88% of them singletons. Symptom resolution, clearance, or two negative PCRs marked donors in Cohort 3 as recovered. V was pared by 7 bases and J by 4 bases, with 5 bases of the junction left unmatched. This CDR3 is built from 13 residues. Per the germline V gene, CDR1 is MDHEN and CDR2 is SYDVKM.

Sequencing was performed on PBMCs or T cells enriched from blood (not recorded which). The TCR originated in a man under 40 who had recovered from COVID-19. The V and J genes are TRBV28 and TRBJ1-2; 8 positions agree with TRBD1. The DNA of the CDR3 is TGTGCCAGCACCGATGGACAGGGCTATGGCTACACCTTC. This codes for CASTDGQGYGYTF.